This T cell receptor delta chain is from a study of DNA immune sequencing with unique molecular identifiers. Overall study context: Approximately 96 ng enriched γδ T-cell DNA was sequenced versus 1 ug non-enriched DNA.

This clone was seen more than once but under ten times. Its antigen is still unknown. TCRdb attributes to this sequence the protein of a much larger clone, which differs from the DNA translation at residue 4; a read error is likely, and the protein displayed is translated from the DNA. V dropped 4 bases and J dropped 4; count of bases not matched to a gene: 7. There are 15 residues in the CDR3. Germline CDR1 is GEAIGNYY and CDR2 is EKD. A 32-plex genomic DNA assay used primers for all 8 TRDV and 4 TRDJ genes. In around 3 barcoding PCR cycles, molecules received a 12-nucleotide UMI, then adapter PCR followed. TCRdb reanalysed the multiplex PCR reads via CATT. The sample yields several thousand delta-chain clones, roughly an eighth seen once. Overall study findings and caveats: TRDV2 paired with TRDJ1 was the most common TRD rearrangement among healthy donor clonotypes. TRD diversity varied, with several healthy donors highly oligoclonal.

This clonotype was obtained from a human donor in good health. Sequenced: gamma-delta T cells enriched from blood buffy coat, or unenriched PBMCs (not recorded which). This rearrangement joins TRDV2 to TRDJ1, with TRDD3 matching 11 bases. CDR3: CACELLGDRGDKLIF. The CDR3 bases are TGTGCCTGTGAACTACTGGGGGATAGGGGCGATAAACTCATCTTT.